This TCR beta chain is from a study of blood T cell repertoires in COVID-19. Trimming took 0 bases from V and 1 from J, leaving 29 bases between them. The CDR3 is 23 residues long. The assay was immunoSEQ multiplex PCR, and TCRdb's table has in-frame clones only and misses some. Of 310,000 or so clones listed, 87% are singletons. The sequence came from a woman in her late teens or twenties who had recovered from COVID-19. The V and J genes are TRBV5-3 and TRBJ1-6; a possible D gene is TRBD1 (6 bases). TRBV5-3 is filed as an ORF, its function uncertain. Specimen: PBMCs or T cells enriched from blood (not recorded which). In DNA, the CDR3 is TGTGCCAGAAGCTTGGTAGGGCCTATCCTCCGAGGGGGGGCAGGTTCCTATAATTCACCCCTCCACTTT. It encodes CARSLVGPILRGGAGSYNSPLHF.